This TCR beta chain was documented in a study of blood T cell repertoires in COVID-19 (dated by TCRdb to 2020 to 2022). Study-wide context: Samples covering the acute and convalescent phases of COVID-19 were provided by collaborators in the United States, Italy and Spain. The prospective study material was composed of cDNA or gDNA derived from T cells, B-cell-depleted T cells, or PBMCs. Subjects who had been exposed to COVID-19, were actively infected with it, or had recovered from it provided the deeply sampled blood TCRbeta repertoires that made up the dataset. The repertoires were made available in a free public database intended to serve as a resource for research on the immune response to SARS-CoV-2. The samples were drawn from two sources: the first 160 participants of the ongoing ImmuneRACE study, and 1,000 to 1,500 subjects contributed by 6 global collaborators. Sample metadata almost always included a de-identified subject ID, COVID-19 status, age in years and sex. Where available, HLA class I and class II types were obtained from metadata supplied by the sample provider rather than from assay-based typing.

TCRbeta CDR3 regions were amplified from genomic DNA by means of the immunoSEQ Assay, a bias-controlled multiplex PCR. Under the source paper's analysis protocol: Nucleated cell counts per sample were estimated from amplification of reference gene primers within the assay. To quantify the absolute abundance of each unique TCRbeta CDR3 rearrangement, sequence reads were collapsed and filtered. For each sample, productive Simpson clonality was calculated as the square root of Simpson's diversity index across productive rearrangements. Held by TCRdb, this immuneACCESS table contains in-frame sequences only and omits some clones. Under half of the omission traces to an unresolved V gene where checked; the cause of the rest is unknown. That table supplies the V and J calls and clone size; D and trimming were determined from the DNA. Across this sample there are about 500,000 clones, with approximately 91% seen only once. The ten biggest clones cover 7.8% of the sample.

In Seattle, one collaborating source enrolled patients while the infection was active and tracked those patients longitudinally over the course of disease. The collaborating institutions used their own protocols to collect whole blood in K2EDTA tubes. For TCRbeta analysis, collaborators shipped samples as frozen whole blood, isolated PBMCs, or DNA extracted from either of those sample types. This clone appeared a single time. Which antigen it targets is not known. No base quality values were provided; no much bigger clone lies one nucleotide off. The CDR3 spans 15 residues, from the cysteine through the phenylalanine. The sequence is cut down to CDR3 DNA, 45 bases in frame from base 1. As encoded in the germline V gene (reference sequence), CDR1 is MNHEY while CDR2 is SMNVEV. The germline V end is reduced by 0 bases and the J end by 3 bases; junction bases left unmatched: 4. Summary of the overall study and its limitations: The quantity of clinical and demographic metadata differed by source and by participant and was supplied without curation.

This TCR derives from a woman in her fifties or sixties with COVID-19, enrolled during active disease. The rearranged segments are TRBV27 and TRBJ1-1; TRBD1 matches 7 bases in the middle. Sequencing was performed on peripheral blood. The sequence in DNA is TGTGCCAGCAGTTTATCGAGGGGGCGCGACACTGAAGCTTTCTTT. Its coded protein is CASSLSRGRDTEAFF.